Reported below is one T cell receptor (beta chain). Its antigen is unidentified. Germline lookup yields CDR1 LGHNT and CDR2 FRNRAP. Trimming pared 2 bases from V and 2 bases from J, leaving 15 bases between. The CDR3 extends over 16 amino acids. This record comes from a study of CD8 T cells in Susac syndrome. Study outcomes and limitations: As acknowledged by the study, its TCR sequencing and HLA analysis included a relatively small number of individuals.

When the RNA was reverse transcribed, random hexamers were used with an input of roughly 0.45 to 1 ug. Coverage of TCR beta CDR3 amplification by immunoSEQ multiplex PCR extended to 54 Vbeta and 13 Jbeta. TCRdb fed the immunoSEQ multiplex PCR reads into MiXCR, producing one record per CDR3 protein. This table holds some 140,000 distinct CDR3 sequences, around 86% found once. The chain combines TRBV12-5 with TRBJ2-5, with D perhaps TRBD1 (7 bases). The clonotype comes from a human donor with multiple sclerosis. Sequenced material: CD8+ T cells from PBMCs. The CDR3, as DNA: TGTGCTAGTGGTTTGTTCCGCGGGGACAGACAAGAGACCCAGTACTTC. Its translation: CASGLFRGDRQETQYF.